This T cell receptor (beta chain) was sequenced for a study of CD8 T cells in cerebrospinal fluid in Alzheimer's disease (dated by TCRdb to 2020 to 2022). Concerning the study at large: The study assessed CSF T cell clonal expansion with two single-cell approaches: plate-based nested PCR sequencing and droplet-based sequencing. The study examined whether cerebrospinal fluid from healthy elderly individuals and from patients with neurodegenerative disease contained clonally expanded T cells. In the droplet-based CSF analysis comparing patients with controls, about nine healthy controls (roughly 11,000 cells) and about nine patients with MCI or Alzheimer's disease (more than 9,500 cells) were included. A total of around 25 samples were covered by the CSF gene-expression analysis, in which Parkinson's disease patients were included. Points the paper makes about the study in general: When data were pooled, 4 of 6 Alzheimer's patients but only 1 of 10 healthy subjects had a highly expanded clone, defined as at least 3% of TCRs. It was cautioned by the authors that a causal link between EBV and Alzheimer's disease is not established by the detection of EBV-specific TCRs in CSF. A higher percentage of TCRs was made up by the largest CSF clone in patients with MCI or Alzheimer's disease than in controls. The EBV-specific clones were neither the most highly expanded clones nor enriched among patients. The overall clonality comparison included only samples with detectable clones (roughly eleven healthy, 5 MCI, 5 AD, 6 PD).

Every participant was in good physical condition and had no acute infectious disease. A live/dead marker was used to sort live CSF cells for droplet-based sequencing. CSF was obtained by lumbar puncture, and immune cells were pelleted by centrifugation at 300g. Each CSF sample was examined for red blood cells, and any sample with blood contamination was excluded. CSF cells were cryopreserved in freezing medium, frozen overnight at -80 °C, and then stored in liquid nitrogen. Before analysis, CSF samples had been stored for less than seven months. Going by frequency, this clonotype is medium-sized (0.01 to 0.1%); no count is logged. Its antigen remains unidentified. Receptor amplification or capture employed 10x single-cell sequencing. Profiling of CSF cells was done with 10X Genomics single-cell V(D)J and 5' gene-expression libraries. An Illumina NextSeq550 was used to sequence CSF single-cell TCR libraries. The original pipeline was this. V(D)J reads were aligned to the vdj-GRCh38 alts ensemble 2.0.0 reference and processed with the Cell Ranger vdj pipeline. A clonotype was defined as a group of cell barcodes sharing the same set of productive CDR3 nucleotide sequences. Clonotype information was added to Seurat v3.0 gene-expression metadata to link clonality with transcriptional profiles. Any CSF cell with more than 1,800 genes, more than 7,500 UMIs or more than 10% mitochondrial reads was removed. To identify TCRs with known antigen specificity, CDR3-beta sequences were compared against VDJdb. Network analysis of clone sharing used the R package qgraph and included only TCRs with complete alpha and beta chains. Reads reprocessed by TCRdb are summarized as one entry per CDR3 protein sequence, and DNA is absent. In this record, the V and J calls reflect TCRdb's handling and not the investigators' own analysis. The sample's table covers roughly 1,500 distinct CDR3 sequences. 8.5% to 12% of the sample is held by the ten biggest clonotypes.

The sequenced sample consisted of cerebrospinal fluid. The TCR originated in a human donor in good health.

The CDR3 reads CASSLGGTEDTQYF. The receptor chain draws on TRBV7-8 and TRBJ2-3; TCRdb selects TRBD1, and the lack of DNA leaves this call unchecked. Taken from the germline V gene, the CDR1 and CDR2 loops are SGHVS and FQNEAQ. The CDR3 runs 14 residues from the cysteine to the phenylalanine. The protein alone is recorded here.